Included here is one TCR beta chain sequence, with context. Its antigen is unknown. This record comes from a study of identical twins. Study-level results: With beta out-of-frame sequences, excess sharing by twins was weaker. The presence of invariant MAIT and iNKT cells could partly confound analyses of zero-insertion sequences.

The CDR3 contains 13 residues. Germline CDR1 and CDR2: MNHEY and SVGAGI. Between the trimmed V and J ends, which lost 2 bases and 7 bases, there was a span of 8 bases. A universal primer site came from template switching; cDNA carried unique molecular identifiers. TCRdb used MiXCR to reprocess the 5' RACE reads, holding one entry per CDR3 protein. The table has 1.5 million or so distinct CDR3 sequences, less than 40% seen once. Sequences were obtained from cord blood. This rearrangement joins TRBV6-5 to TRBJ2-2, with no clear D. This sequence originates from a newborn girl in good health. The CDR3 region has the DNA TGTGCCAGCAGTTACAATCTCGGCGGGGAGCTGTTTTTT. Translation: CASSYNLGGELFF.